This passage covers 26 T cell receptor beta chains from one sample sequenced in a study of blood T cells in healthy people across ages. PCR was performed a second time for roughly 7 to 11 cycles using a sample-barcoded 5' primer and a J-beta primer mix. TCRdb re-called the 5' RACE reads through MiXCR, storing one row per CDR3 protein. The sample lists about 570,000 distinct CDR3 sequences, about 28% seen once, with approximately 3.7% in the top ten. These data were likewise used in another study, on T cells of mothers and their children.

The sample taken for sequencing was blood. These receptors were obtained from a boy between 2 and 15 years old in good health.

This clonotype came up many times. This chain connects TRBV7-7 to TRBJ2-1; 8 bases match TRBD2. In germline, CDR1 is SSHAT, CDR2 FNYEAQ (reference sequence). The CDR3 extends over 14 amino acids. The V segment lost 5 bases and the J segment 5 bases; nucleotides outside the gene matches: 5. The CDR3 reads CASSPGLADNEQFF. As DNA, the CDR3 is TGTGCCAGCAGCCCTGGACTAGCCGACAATGAGCAGTTCTTC.

This clonotype was recorded a few times. The chain links TRBV4-3 to TRBJ2-7; 9 bases fit TRBD2. Germline CDR1 is LGHNA and CDR2 is YSLEER. The CDR3 is 15 amino acids. V was pared by 0 bases and J by 4 bases, with 4 bases of the junction left unmatched. CDR3: CASSQDTSGWYEQYF. CDR3 nucleotides: TGCGCCAGCAGCCAAGATACTAGCGGGTGGTACGAGCAGTACTTC.

This clonotype was picked up a small number of times. The chain joins TRBV10-2 to TRBJ2-3, with D possibly TRBD1 on 5 matching bases. V lost 0 bases, J lost 0 bases, and 16 bases lay in between. The CDR3 spans 18 residues. Germline V gives CDR1 WSHSY, CDR2 SAAADI. CDR3 in DNA: TGCGCCAGCAGTGAGTCGAATCGGTTAAGGGGTAGCACAGATACGCAGTATTTT. It yields the protein CASSESNRLRGSTDTQYF.

This clonotype was observed a handful of times. The CDR3 DNA reads TGTGCCAGCAGCCCTAAAACGCGGGGAAATGGAGAGACCCAGTACTTC. It yields the protein CASSPKTRGNGETQYF. The rearrangement links TRBV7-9 to TRBJ2-5; D perhaps matches TRBD2 (6 bases). CDR1 and CDR2 (germline): SEHNR, FQNEAQ (reference sequence). The CDR3 is 16 amino acids. V lost 5 bases and J 4 bases, leaving 20 bases between the germline ends.

The gene calls are TRBV4-3 and TRBJ2-7; 8 bases map to TRBD1. After removal of 0 bases from V and 1 base from J, the junction contained 8 bases not matched to a gene. The CDR3 has 17 amino acids. Germline CDR1 reads LGHNA; CDR2 reads YSLEER. The CDR3 DNA is TGCGCCAGCAGCCAAGATCTCAGTGGACAGGGATCCTACGAGCAGTACTTC. It yields the protein CASSQDLSGQGSYEQYF.

This clonotype occurred a few times. The rearrangement joins TRBV29-1 to TRBJ1-2; 7 nucleotides agree with TRBD1. V lost 4 bases, J lost 2 bases, and 4 bases stayed unmatched. CDR1 and CDR2 from the germline V gene are SQVTM and ANQGSEA. The CDR3 length is 13 residues. The CDR3 DNA is TGCAGCGTTGGGACAGGAATAAACTATGGCTACACCTTC. Protein: CSVGTGINYGYTF.

This clonotype was detected a few times. The chain carries TRBV4-1 and TRBJ2-1, with a tentative D call TRBD1 (7 bases). The V gene's germline CDR1 is MGHRA and CDR2 YSYEKL. The V and J ends lost 0 bases and 5 bases respectively, with 11 bases between them. This CDR3 region has 15 residues. The CDR3 is CASSQDPGGNNEQFF. The CDR3 DNA follows: TGCGCCAGCAGCCAAGATCCAGGGGGGAACAATGAGCAGTTCTTC.

This clonotype occurred a few times. CDR3 sequence reads: CAISGSAGVISYEQYF. CDR3 DNA sequence: TGTGCCATCAGTGGGTCTGCGGGGGTGATCTCCTACGAGCAGTACTTC. V usage is TRBV10-3 and J usage is TRBJ2-7; 7 bases are a match to TRBD2. V was clipped by 4 bases and J by 0 bases; unmatched bases: 9. The CDR3 runs to 16 residues. Germline values: CDR1 ENHRY, CDR2 SYGVKD.

V is TRBV5-1 and J is TRBJ2-7, with D perhaps TRBD1 or TRBD2 (5 bases each). CDR1 is SGHRS, CDR2 YFSETQ, per germline. This CDR3 is 13 amino acids long. The V end was cut by 0 bases, the J end by 7 bases, with 11 bases between. DNA of the CDR3: TGCGCCAGCAGCTTGGCGAGGGGCAGGGAGCAGTACTTC. This gives the protein CASSLARGREQYF.

This chain joins TRBV20-1 and TRBJ2-1; 10 bases map to TRBD2. Germline CDR1 reads DFQATT; CDR2 reads SNEGSKA (reference sequence). The CDR3 contains 16 residues. Trimming removed 5 bases from V and 2 bases from J; junction bases left unmatched: 9. The CDR3 protein is CSAVEAGGPTYNEQFF. CDR3 in DNA: TGCAGTGCTGTGGAAGCGGGAGGGCCCACCTACAATGAGCAGTTCTTC.

The chain carries TRBV15 and TRBJ2-7; the D is unclear. The CDR3 runs 14 residues. The germline V and J ends were trimmed by 1 base and 4 bases, with 11 bases remaining between them. The germline V gene has CDR1 LNHNV and CDR2 YYDKDF (reference sequence). The CDR3 is CATSRALDGYEQYF. CDR3 sequence (DNA): TGTGCCACCAGCAGAGCCCTAGACGGGTACGAGCAGTACTTC.

This clonotype showed up just a few times. One end of the junction is discordant with germline, which a read error may explain. The chain uses TRBV7-2 and TRBJ1-2, with D tentatively TRBD1 (6 bases). The CDR3 consists of 17 residues. The V gene's germline CDR1 is SGHTA and CDR2 FQGNSA. The CDR3 coding sequence is TGTGCCGGCAGCCCCTCCTACTGGACAGAGATCTTTGATGGCTACACCTTC. It is translated as CAGSPSYWTEIFDGYTF.

This clonotype was counted between two and nine times. The genes are TRBV19 and TRBJ2-7, with 11 positions matching TRBD2. Germline V gives CDR1 LNHDA, CDR2 SQIVND (reference sequence). J lost 1 base, V lost 8 bases, and 7 bases had no gene match. CDR3 length: 15 amino acids. CDR3 region: CASSYSGRDSYEQYF. CDR3 in DNA: TGTGCCAGTTCATATAGCGGGAGGGATTCCTACGAGCAGTACTTC.

This clonotype has only a few counts. The rearrangement uses TRBV5-1 and TRBJ2-5; tentative D call: TRBD1 (5 bases). CDR1 and CDR2 (germline): SGHRS, YFSETQ. Trimming stripped 5 bases from V and 3 bases from J, with 17 bases between. The CDR3 consists of 15 residues. The CDR3 loop is CASSSTGAGKETQYF. CDR3 DNA: TGCGCCAGCAGTTCAACAGGTGCAGGGAAAGAGACCCAGTACTTC. The whole variable domain, remainder taken from reference TRBV5-1 and TRBJ2-5, is KAGVTQTPRYLIKTRGQQVTLSCSPISGHRSVSWYQQTPGQGLQFLFEYFSETQRNKGNFPGRFSGRQFSNSRSEMNVSTLELGDSALYLCASSSTGAGKETQYFGPGTRLLVL.

This clonotype was counted between two and nine times. DNA for the CDR3: TGCGCCAGCAGCTTGGTCGGGGACAGGTCTAACTATGGCTACACCTTC. This codes for CASSLVGDRSNYGYTF. The V gene is TRBV5-1, the J gene TRBJ1-2; 8 nucleotides agree with TRBD1. CDR3 size: 16 residues. CDR1 SGHRS and CDR2 YFSETQ come from the germline V gene. Trimming removed 0 bases from V and 0 bases from J; junction bases left unmatched: 4.

This chain links TRBV5-1 with TRBJ1-4; D is ambiguous. Germline CDR1 and CDR2: SGHRS and YFSETQ. The CDR3 consists of 16 residues. Trimming pared 0 bases from V and 4 bases from J, leaving 13 bases between. The CDR3 spells CASSLDGRGSNEKLFF. The DNA of the CDR3 is TGCGCCAGCAGCTTGGACGGCAGAGGGAGTAATGAAAAACTGTTTTTT.

The gene calls are TRBV5-1 and TRBJ2-5; D unclear. The CDR3 is 16 residues long. Germline V gene lookup returns CDR1 SGHRS and CDR2 YFSETQ. Between the trimmed V and J ends, which lost 0 bases and 1 base, there was a span of 13 bases. This chain's CDR3 is CASSLALPGAQETQYF. The DNA for the CDR3 is TGCGCCAGCAGCTTGGCTTTACCAGGAGCCCAAGAGACCCAGTACTTC.

This clonotype was seen a few times. For the CDR3, the DNA is TGCAGCGTTGTACGGCGAGGCTACGAGCAGTACTTC. This codes for CSVVRRGYEQYF. This chain joins TRBV29-1 and TRBJ2-7; D is ambiguous. This CDR3 spans 12 amino acids. The V end was cut by 4 bases, the J end by 3 bases, with 10 bases between. Germline lookup yields CDR1 SQVTM and CDR2 ANQGSEA.

The sample holds a few counts of this clonotype. The genes are TRBV20-1 and TRBJ2-7; D not resolved. V was cut by 3 bases and J by 1 base, with 13 bases left in between. The CDR3 is 14 residues long. Per germline, CDR1 DFQATT and CDR2 SNEGSKA (reference sequence). This CDR3 is CSASAPGLSYEQYF. For the CDR3, the DNA is TGCAGTGCTAGTGCCCCGGGTTTATCCTACGAGCAGTACTTC.

The rearrangement links TRBV5-1 to TRBJ2-5, with 10 bases fitting TRBD2. The germline CDR1 and CDR2 sequences are SGHRS and YFSETQ. V dropped 4 bases and J dropped 4; count of bases not matched to a gene: 13. This CDR3 comprises 17 residues. The CDR3 nucleotides read TGCGCCAGCAGCCCTCTAGCGGGGGCGCTTGGTGGAGAGACCCAGTACTTC. Amino acids: CASSPLAGALGGETQYF.

The V and J genes are TRBV12-3 or TRBV12-4 and TRBJ2-5; TRBD1 agrees at 9 bases. With 7 bases clipped from V and 1 base from J, the junction kept 7 bases outside the gene matches. The CDR3 loop spans 15 amino acids. The CDR3 coding sequence is TGTGCCAGCACCCCGGACAGGGGCCTCCAAGAGACCCAGTACTTC. Its translation is CASTPDRGLQETQYF.

The J gene is TRBJ2-7, the V gene TRBV20-1; unclear D gene. CDR1 and CDR2 from the germline V gene are DFQATT and SNEGSKA (reference sequence). The CDR3 is 17 residues long. With 1 base removed from V and 2 bases from J, the gap between germline ends came to 21 bases. CDR3 DNA sequence: TGCAGTGCTAGAGCTCCTAACGGAAGGACGGCCACCTACGAGCAGTACTTC. This encodes CSARAPNGRTATYEQYF.

The V gene is TRBV3-1, the J gene TRBJ2-6, with D possibly TRBD1 on 5 matching bases. The CDR3 contains 18 residues. Germline CDR1 and CDR2: LGHDT and YNNKEL (reference sequence). V lost 4 bases to trimming and J lost 2 bases, with 18 bases between them. The CDR3 reads CASSRKTTGLPGANVLTF. In DNA form, the CDR3 reads TGTGCCAGCAGCCGGAAAACTACAGGCCTCCCTGGGGCCAACGTCCTGACTTTC.

Comments on this clonotype: This may be a read error: a much more frequent sequence differs by one nucleotide. The rearrangement uses TRBV7-2 and TRBJ2-6; TRBD1 matches at 7 bases. Germline V gene lookup returns CDR1 SGHTA and CDR2 FQGNSA. The CDR3 has 16 residues. In nucleotides, the CDR3 is TGTGCCGGCAGCTGGGACAGTGACTCTGGGGCCAACGTCCTGACTTTC. As protein: CAGSWDSDSGANVLTF.

This clonotype was counted between two and nine times. In DNA form, the CDR3 reads TGTGCCAGCAGCTATCTTAGCGGGAGGGCCGGGGATACGCAGTATTTT. Protein: CASSYLSGRAGDTQYF. The J gene is TRBJ2-3, the V gene TRBV7-9; TRBD2 matches at 11 bases. Looked up from germline, CDR1 is SEHNR and CDR2 is FQNEAQ (reference sequence). The CDR3 consists of 16 residues. V shed 4 bases and J 6 bases; nucleotides not matched to a gene: 9.

Note on this clonotype: Given the absence of the conserved phenylalanine or tryptophan at the CDR3 end, a read error is likely. This chain joins TRBV5-1 and TRBJ2-7, with TRBD2 identical over 7 bases. This CDR3 is built from 14 residues. J was trimmed by 0 bases and V by 6 bases; bases with no gene match: 6. The germline gives CDR1 SGHRS, CDR2 YFSETQ. The CDR3, as DNA: TGCGCCAGCACCTACGGCGGGGGCTCCTACGAGCAGTACTCC. Encoded protein: CASTYGGGSYEQYS.